This T cell receptor beta chain comes out of a study of T-cell memory formation after mild COVID-19 listed by TCRdb under 2021. At the level of the whole study: Most TCR sequence clusters were specific to one of the two donors. In a couple of donors, T-cell clones that expanded and contracted after mild COVID-19 were tracked by sequencing TCRalpha and TCRbeta repertoires over time. The cohort comprised two young, previously healthy adult volunteers, one female and one male.

Counted from cysteine to phenylalanine, this CDR3 has 12 amino acids. CDR3 DNA only is kept here, 36 bases in frame from base 1. The germline V gene (reference sequence) supplies CDR1 LGHDT and CDR2 YNNKEL. Relative to germline, V is 1 base shorter and J is 6 bases shorter, with 7 bases between their ends. What the research found in general, with its limitations: SARS-CoV-2 specificity of the second-wave clones peaking on day 37 was not confirmed. Only two mild cases were covered by the study, and larger cohorts that include severe cases with pre-infection samples were considered necessary. From day 15 to 85, contracting clones showed balanced CD4/CD8 phenotypes, whereas a second wave of clones that expanded from day 15 to 37 leaned towards CD4+. Some responding clones were detected in pre-infection memory, which suggested that pre-existing cross-reactive memory T cells had joined the SARS-CoV-2 response. Contracting CD4+ clones were found mainly in CM and EM memory subsets, while CD8+ clones were enriched in EMRA.

Ficoll-Paque density gradient centrifugation was used to isolate PBMCs. Concerning this clonotype: What this receptor recognizes is not known. There are no base qualities to consult, and no much larger clone falls within one base.

TCRdb lists the instrument as Illumina NovaSeq 6000. TCRalpha and TCRbeta cDNA libraries were constructed by 5'RACE with constant-segment primers, with sample barcodes and unique molecular identifiers being introduced. Trizol reagent was used to extract RNA from every sample. Libraries were amplified in two PCR steps, with a second sample barcode and Illumina TruSeq adapters added in the second step. The libraries were sequenced on an Illumina NovaSeq using 2 x 150 bp paired-end reads. The published analysis was carried out like this. With migec v1.2.7, reads were demultiplexed and then collapsed into UMI-guided consensus sequences. Using mixcr v2.1.11, UMI consensuses were aligned to TRA and TRB V and J templates and then assembled into clonotypes. Expanded or contracted clonotypes were those called significant by both edgeR and NoisET, with noise models trained on biological replicates. edgeR calls used a false discovery rate-adjusted p below 0.01 and a log2 fold-change threshold of 1. As an exploratory analysis of dynamics, PCA with hierarchical clustering was applied to max-normalized trajectories of the 1000 most abundant clonotypes. The CD4 or CD8 phenotype of responding clones was assigned using the separately sequenced CD4+ and CD8+ repertoires. TCRdb took the public reads, trimmed them with fastp at Q25, ran MiXCR for clone calling and kept in-frame beta chains. Rows are unified per CDR3 protein, each entry keeping the most common DNA and genes. TCRdb's processing, not the authors' own work, is the source of the V and J calls. Here the sample has hundreds of thousands of distinct CDR3 sequences; roughly 15% occur a single time. The ten largest clones represent about 22% of the sample.

The specimen was PBMCs or a T cell subset sorted from them (not recorded which). The TCR comes from a man in his late teens or twenties who had mild COVID-19 (a few samples of this study predate the infection). The sample titles of this study are shuffled in the database, so cell type and time point are left out; the donor was told from shared clones. This receptor chain uses TRBV3-1 and TRBJ2-7; the D gene could be either TRBD1 or TRBD2, each agreeing at 5 bases. The nucleotides read TGTGCCAGCAGCCAAGCAGGGAGCGAGCAGTACTTC. It is translated as CASSQAGSEQYF.